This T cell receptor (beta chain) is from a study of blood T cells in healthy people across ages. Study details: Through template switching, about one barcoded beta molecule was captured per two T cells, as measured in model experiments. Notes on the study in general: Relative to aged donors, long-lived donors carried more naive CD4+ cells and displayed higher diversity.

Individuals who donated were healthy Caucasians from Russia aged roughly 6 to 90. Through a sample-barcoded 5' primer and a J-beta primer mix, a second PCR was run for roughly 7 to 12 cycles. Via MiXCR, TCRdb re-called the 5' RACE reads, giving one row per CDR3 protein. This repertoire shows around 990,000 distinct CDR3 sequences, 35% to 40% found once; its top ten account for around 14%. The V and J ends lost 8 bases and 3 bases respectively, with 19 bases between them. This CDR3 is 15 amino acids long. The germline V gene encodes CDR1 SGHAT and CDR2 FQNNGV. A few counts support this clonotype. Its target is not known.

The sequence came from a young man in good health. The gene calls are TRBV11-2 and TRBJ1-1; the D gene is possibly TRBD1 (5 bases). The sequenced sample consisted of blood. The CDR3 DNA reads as TGTGCCAGCTCTCACGCGGGGGGGGTGGACACTGAAGCTTTCTTT. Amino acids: CASSHAGGVDTEAFF.